The following is a T cell receptor beta chain sequence with its context. Method: immunoSEQ multiplex PCR; TCRdb's copy keeps in-frame clones and lacks some. The repertoire includes 100,000 or so clones, around four fifths of them detected once, and roughly 12% sits in the top ten. This sample stems from a study of blood T cell repertoires in COVID-19. Study as a whole: Acute and convalescent COVID-19 specimens originated in the United States, Italy and Spain.

This CDR3 is 14 amino acids long. The germline CDR1 and CDR2 sequences are SGHRS and YFSETQ. V lost 4 bases and J 0 bases, leaving 10 bases between the germline ends. Specimen: peripheral blood. The chain is built from TRBV5-1 and TRBJ1-2; D uncertain. The TCR sequence derives from a man aged 50-60 years with active or convalescent COVID-19. CDR3: CASSEVGSNYGYTF. CDR3 nucleotides: TGCGCCAGCAGCGAGGTAGGCTCTAACTATGGCTACACCTTC.